This entry describes one TCR beta chain. The sample comes from a study of blood T cell repertoires in COVID-19. Study-level information: Samples taken during acute and convalescent COVID-19 were collected in the United States, Italy and Spain.

Original analysis: Estimation of nucleated cell counts was performed using reference gene primer amplification. Clones were read by immunoSEQ multiplex PCR, and TCRdb kept only the in-frame ones, dropping some. The D gene and trimming were derived from the DNA, and the V and J assignments and clone size from that table. The sample contains 60,000 to 75,000 clones, under 85% of which appear only once. The sequenced sample consisted of peripheral blood. This receptor was taken from a woman between 50 and 59 years old with acute or convalescent COVID-19.

CDR3 sequence: CATAGQGYTSNEKLFF. CDR3 nucleotides: TGTGCCACGGCGGGACAGGGCTACACATCTAATGAAAAACTGTTTTTT. The chain couples TRBV15 to TRBJ1-4, with 9 nucleotides matching TRBD1. Trimming removed 9 bases from V and 3 bases from J; junction bases left unmatched: 11. CDR3 length: 16 residues. Germline V gene data show CDR1 as LNHNV and CDR2 as YYDKDF (reference sequence).